These T cell receptor beta chains were read from a single sample in a study of T cell responses to AZD1222 COVID-19 vaccine. Using immunoSEQ multiplex PCR, the repertoire was profiled, and TCRdb retains in-frame clones only, with some absent. Of 95,000 to 110,000 clones detected, around nine tenths appear once; the ten largest clones hold around 20%. Sequenced here: peripheral blood, sampled on day 0 of AZD1222 vaccination. These receptors were collected from an adult in good health. Both conserved end residues are part of each CDR3. The D gene is left open where the match is weak. A row's size may be missing; if present it is once, few, many or a size class.

DNA,CDR3,V,D,J,size
TGCAGCGTTGAGGTTCAGGGGCCCGGCACTGAAGCTTTCTTT,CSVEVQGPGTEAFF,TRBV29-1,-,TRBJ1-1,-
TGTGCCAGCAGCTTAGTATCTGGTGAAAATGAGCAGTTCTTC,CASSLVSGENEQFF,TRBV7-9,-,TRBJ2-1,-
TGTGCCACCAGTGATTTGATACTCTCGGGACGGGAAAAACTGTTTTTT,CATSDLILSGREKLFF,TRBV24-1,-,TRBJ1-4,-
TGCGCCAGCAGTGAGTCGGGAGGGACCTACGAGCAGTACTTC,CASSESGGTYEQYF,TRBV10-1,TRBD2,TRBJ2-7,-
TGCGCCAGCAGCCAAGATAGGGACGCCAGAGTCGTCCACGAGCAGTACTTC,CASSQDRDARVVHEQYF,TRBV4-1,-,TRBJ2-7,-
TGTGCCAGCAGTTACGGACAAGAGGCGGGTACGCAGTATTTT,CASSYGQEAGTQYF,TRBV6-5,-,TRBJ2-3,-
TGTGCCAGCAGCCAAGAACAGGGGGCGTTTATGTACGAGCAGTACTTC,CASSQEQGAFMYEQYF,TRBV3-1/TRBV3-2,TRBD1,TRBJ2-7,-
TGTGCCAGCAGCTTATTAGGAATCAGGGGGCCAAACTATGGCTACACCTTC,CASSLLGIRGPNYGYTF,TRBV7-9,TRBD1,TRBJ1-2,-
TGTGCCAGCAGTTTGTTTCTAAACAATGAGCAGTTCTTC,CASSLFLNNEQFF,TRBV6-2/TRBV6-3,-,TRBJ2-1,-
TGCGCCAGCAGCCAAGTAGAGTCAGATACGCAGTATTTT,CASSQVESDTQYF,TRBV4-1,-,TRBJ2-3,-
TGTGCCAGTAGTATAGGTGACACAGATACGCAGTATTTT,CASSIGDTDTQYF,TRBV19,-,TRBJ2-3,-
TGTGCCAGCACTGGGGTAGAGGAGACCCAGTACTTC,CASTGVEETQYF,TRBV3-1/TRBV3-2,-,TRBJ2-5,few
TGCGCCAGCCGCACCCAGGGGAACACCGGGGAGCTGTTTTTT,CASRTQGNTGELFF,TRBV5-1,-,TRBJ2-2,-
TGTGCCAGCAGCCCCGGGGGGGACTATGCCACAGATACGCAGTATTTT,CASSPGGDYATDTQYF,TRBV11-3,TRBD2,TRBJ2-3,-
TGCGCCAGCAGCCAAGAGGACAGGGGGGATGAGCAGTTCTTC,CASSQEDRGDEQFF,TRBV4-1,TRBD1,TRBJ2-1,-
TGTGCCAAAGTGGGACAGAATATTAATCAGCCCCAGCATTTT,CAKVGQNINQPQHF,TRBV6-5,TRBD1,TRBJ1-5,once
TGTGCCAGCAGTGAAGCGTGGGGAGACACTGAAGCTTTCTTT,CASSEAWGDTEAFF,TRBV6-1,-,TRBJ1-1,-
TGCGCCAGCAGCTTCGGACAGCAGAACACTGAAGCTTTCTTT,CASSFGQQNTEAFF,TRBV5-1,-,TRBJ1-1,-
TGTGCCAGCAGTGAAACCCGGGGGAGCAATCAGCCCCAGCATTTT,CASSETRGSNQPQHF,TRBV25-1,-,TRBJ1-5,-
TGTGCCAGCAGTGGAGAGTATGAGCAGTACTTC,CASSGEYEQYF,TRBV2,-,TRBJ2-7,-
TGTGCCAGCAGCTTAGGCCGGACTGAAGCTTTCTTT,CASSLGRTEAFF,TRBV11-2,-,TRBJ1-1,-
TGCGCCAGCAGCCTTAGACTAGCGGGGGGGCCCCAAGAGACCCAGTACTTC,CASSLRLAGGPQETQYF,TRBV4-1,TRBD2,TRBJ2-5,-
TGCGCCAGCAGCCAAGTCTCAGGGGCCGATGCGCCCCAGCATTTT,CASSQVSGADAPQHF,TRBV4-1,-,TRBJ1-5,few
TGTGCCACCCGGGACGGTTATGGCTACACCTTC,CATRDGYGYTF,TRBV10-3,-,TRBJ1-2,-
TGTGCCAGTATACAAAACCGGGACGCTTACAATGAGCAGTTCTTC,CASIQNRDAYNEQFF,TRBV19,-,TRBJ2-1,-
TGTGCCAGCAGTGATCCGGGACAGGGGGCCTACGAGCAGTACTTC,CASSDPGQGAYEQYF,TRBV6-6,TRBD1,TRBJ2-7,-
TGTGCCAGCAGCTATGAAGGAGGCACCGGGGAGCTGTTTTTT,CASSYEGGTGELFF,TRBV3-1/TRBV3-2,-,TRBJ2-2,many
TGTGCCAGCAGCTTCGACAGGGTGCAAGAGACCCAGTACTTC,CASSFDRVQETQYF,TRBV5-4,TRBD1,TRBJ2-5,-
TGTGCCAGCAGTTATCGACAGCCGTCCTACAATGAGCAGTTCTTC,CASSYRQPSYNEQFF,TRBV6-2/TRBV6-3,-,TRBJ2-1,-
TGCGCCAGCAGCCGGACTGTTATGAACACTGAAGCTTTCTTT,CASSRTVMNTEAFF,TRBV4-1,-,TRBJ1-1,-
TGTGCCAGCAGCCCCAAGGACAGATCCTACGAGCAGTACTTC,CASSPKDRSYEQYF,TRBV9,-,TRBJ2-7,-